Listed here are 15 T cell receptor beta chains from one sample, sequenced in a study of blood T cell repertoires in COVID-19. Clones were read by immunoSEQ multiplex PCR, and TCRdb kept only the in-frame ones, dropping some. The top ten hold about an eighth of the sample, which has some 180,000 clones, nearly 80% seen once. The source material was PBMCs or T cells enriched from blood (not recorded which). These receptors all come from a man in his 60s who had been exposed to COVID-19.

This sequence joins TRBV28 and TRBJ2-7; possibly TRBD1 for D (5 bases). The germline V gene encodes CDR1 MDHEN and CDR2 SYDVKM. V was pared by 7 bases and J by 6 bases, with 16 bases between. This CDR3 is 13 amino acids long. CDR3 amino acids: CASMVQGRGEQYF. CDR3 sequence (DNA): TGTGCCAGCATGGTGCAGGGTCGTGGCGAGCAGTACTTC.

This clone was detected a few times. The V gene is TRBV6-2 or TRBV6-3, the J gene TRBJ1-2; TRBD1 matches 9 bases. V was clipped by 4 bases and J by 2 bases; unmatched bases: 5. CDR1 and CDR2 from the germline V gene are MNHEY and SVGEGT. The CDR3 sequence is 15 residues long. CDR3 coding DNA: TGTGCCAGCAGTTTCCCCGGGACAGGGAACTATGGCTACACCTTC. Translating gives CASSFPGTGNYGYTF.

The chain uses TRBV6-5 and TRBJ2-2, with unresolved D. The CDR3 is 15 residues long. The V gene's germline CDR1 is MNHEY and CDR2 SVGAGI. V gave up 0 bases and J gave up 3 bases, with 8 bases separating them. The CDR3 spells CASSYSVGYTGELFF. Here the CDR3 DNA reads TGTGCCAGCAGTTACTCTGTCGGTTACACCGGGGAGCTGTTTTTT.

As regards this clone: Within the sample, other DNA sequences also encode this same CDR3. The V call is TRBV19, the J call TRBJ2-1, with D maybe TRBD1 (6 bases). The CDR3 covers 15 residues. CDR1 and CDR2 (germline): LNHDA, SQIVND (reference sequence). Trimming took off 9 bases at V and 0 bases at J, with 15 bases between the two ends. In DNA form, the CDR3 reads TGTGCCAGCCGAACAGACAGGAGCTCCTACAATGAGCAGTTCTTC. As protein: CASRTDRSSYNEQFF.

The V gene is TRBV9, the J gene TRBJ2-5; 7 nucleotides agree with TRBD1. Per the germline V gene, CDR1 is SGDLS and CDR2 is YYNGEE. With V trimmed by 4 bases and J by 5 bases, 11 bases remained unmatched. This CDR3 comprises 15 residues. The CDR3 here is CASSPRDSVEETQYF. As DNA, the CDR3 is TGTGCCAGCAGCCCGAGGGACAGCGTTGAGGAGACCCAGTACTTC.

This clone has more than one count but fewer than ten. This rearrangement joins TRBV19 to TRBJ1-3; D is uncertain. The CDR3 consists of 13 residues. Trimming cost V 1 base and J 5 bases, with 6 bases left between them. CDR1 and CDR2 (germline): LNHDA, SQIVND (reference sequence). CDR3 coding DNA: TGTGCCAGTAGTATAGGGCCCCGAAACACCATATATTTT. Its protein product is CASSIGPRNTIYF.

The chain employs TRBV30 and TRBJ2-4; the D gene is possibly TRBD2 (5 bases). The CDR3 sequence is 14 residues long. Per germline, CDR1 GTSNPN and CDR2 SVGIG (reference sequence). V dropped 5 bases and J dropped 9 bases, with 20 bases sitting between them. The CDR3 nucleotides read TGTGCCTGGGGCCCGGACTCCCGTCTGCTCATTCAGTACTTC. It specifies CAWGPDSRLLIQYF. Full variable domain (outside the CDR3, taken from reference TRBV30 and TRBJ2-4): SQTIHQWPATLVQPVGSPLSLECTVEGTSNPNLYWYRQAAGRGLQLLFYSVGIGQISSEVPQNLSASRPQDRQFILSSKKLLLSDSGFYLCAWGPDSRLLIQYFGAGTRLSVL.

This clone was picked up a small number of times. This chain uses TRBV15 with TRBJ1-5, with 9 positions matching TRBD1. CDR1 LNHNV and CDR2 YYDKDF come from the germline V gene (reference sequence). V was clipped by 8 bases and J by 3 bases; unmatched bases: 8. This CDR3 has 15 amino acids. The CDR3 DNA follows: TGTGCCACCGGAGTACAGGGGGCCCCCAATCAGCCCCAGCATTTT. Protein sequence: CATGVQGAPNQPQHF.

The CDR3 loop is CASSQGQSPLHF. In DNA, the CDR3 is TGTGCCAGCAGCCAGGGACAGTCACCCCTCCACTTT. J is TRBJ1-6 and V is TRBV3-1 (or the pseudogene TRBV3-2); 7 bases align to TRBD1. V shed 3 bases, J shed 10 bases, and the junction held 0 bases outside the gene matches. Per the germline V gene, CDR1 is LGHDT and CDR2 is YNNKEL (reference sequence). This CDR3 spans 12 amino acids.

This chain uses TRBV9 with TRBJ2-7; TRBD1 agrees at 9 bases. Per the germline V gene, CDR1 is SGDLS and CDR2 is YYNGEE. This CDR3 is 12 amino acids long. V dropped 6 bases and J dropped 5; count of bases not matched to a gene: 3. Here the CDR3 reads CASNTGGDEQYF. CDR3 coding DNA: TGTGCCAGCAACACAGGGGGCGACGAGCAGTACTTC. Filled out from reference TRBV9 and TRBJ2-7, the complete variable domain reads DSGVTQTPKHLITATGQRVTLRCSPRSGDLSVYWYQQSLDQGLQFLIQYYNGEERAKGNILERFSAQQFPDLHSELNLSSLELGDSALYFCASNTGGDEQYFGPGTRLTVT.

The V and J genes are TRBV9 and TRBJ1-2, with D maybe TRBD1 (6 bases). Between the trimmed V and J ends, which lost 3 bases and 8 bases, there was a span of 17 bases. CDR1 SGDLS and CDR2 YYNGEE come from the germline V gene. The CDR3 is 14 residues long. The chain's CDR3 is CASSAGGAGRGYTF. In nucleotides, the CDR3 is TGTGCCAGCAGCGCCGGGGGGGCTGGGAGAGGCTACACCTTC.

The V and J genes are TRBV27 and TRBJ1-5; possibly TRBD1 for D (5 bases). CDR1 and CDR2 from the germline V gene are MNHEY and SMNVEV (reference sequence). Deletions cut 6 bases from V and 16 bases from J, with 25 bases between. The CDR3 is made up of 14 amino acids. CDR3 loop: CASRWGGTDRSIHF. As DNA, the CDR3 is TGTGCCAGCAGGTGGGGGGGGACTGATCGGAGCATCCATTTT.

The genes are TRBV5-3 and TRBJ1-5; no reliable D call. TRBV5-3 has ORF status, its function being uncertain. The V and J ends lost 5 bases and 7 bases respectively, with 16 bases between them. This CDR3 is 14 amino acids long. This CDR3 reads CARRQCGDSQPQHF. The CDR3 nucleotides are TGTGCCAGAAGACAGTGCGGGGATAGCCAGCCCCAGCATTTT.

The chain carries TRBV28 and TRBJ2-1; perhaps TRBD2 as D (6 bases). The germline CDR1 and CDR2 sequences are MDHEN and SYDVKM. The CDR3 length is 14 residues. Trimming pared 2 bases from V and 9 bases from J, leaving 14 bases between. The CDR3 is CASSLNWGVGEQFF. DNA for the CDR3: TGTGCCAGCAGTTTAAACTGGGGGGTAGGTGAGCAGTTCTTC.

The CDR3 protein is CASSQGLAGVTEQYF. In DNA form, the CDR3 reads TGTGCCAGCAGCCAAGGACTAGCGGGAGTAACCGAGCAGTACTTC. The genes are TRBV14 and TRBJ2-7; 12 bases align to TRBD2. The CDR3 loop spans 15 amino acids. The germline V gene has CDR1 SGHDN and CDR2 FVKESK. V gave up 1 base and J gave up 6 bases; unmatched junction bases: 4.